This T cell receptor beta chain was profiled in a study of shared clonotypes between healthy human individuals. V lost 6 bases and J 0 bases, leaving 12 bases between the germline ends. The CDR3 consists of 14 residues. The V gene's germline CDR1 is LNHDA and CDR2 SQIVND (reference sequence). About this clone: Its antigen is as yet unknown.

Study processing details: Owing to the provision of junction-only sequences devoid of quality scores by immunoSEQ, filtering differed. The repertoire was sequenced with immunoSEQ multiplex PCR; TCRdb's copy has only in-frame clones and lacks some. V, J and clone size derive from that table, while D and trimming were established from the DNA sequence. The sample carries around 1.4 million clones, 98% recorded once. Broader study findings: Among several donors, roughly 5.4% of naive CD4 clonotypes were found in common. Clonotypes shared by all four sorted-subset donors had higher generation probabilities than non-shared clonotypes.

The rearrangement links TRBV19 to TRBJ2-7, with a weak D call TRBD2 (5 bases). The sample taken for sequencing was naive CD4+ T cells sorted from blood. Specified subset: CD45RA+ positively selected. This TCR came from a man aged 25 to 40 in good health. The CDR3 sequence: CASRQSGSSYEQYF. The DNA of the CDR3 is TGTGCCAGTAGACAAAGCGGATCCTCCTACGAGCAGTACTTC.